A selection of T cell receptor beta chains follows, all from one sample in a study of regulatory T cells in long-lasting Graves disease. In TCRdb, the multiplex PCR reads were re-called with MiXCR into one record per CDR3 protein. In the table there are 350,000 to 450,000 distinct CDR3 sequences, roughly 20% of which are singletons. The sequencing here drew on peripheral blood mononuclear cells (PBMCs), taken when the disease was refractory, from a patient treated with antithyroid drugs. These receptors were taken from a female donor with Graves disease. The CDR3 runs from the conserved cysteine through the conserved F or W. A D gene is named only where the DNA matches it firmly. Size values are once, few and many counts, or a class for expanded clones, and some rows have none.

j_call	d_call	v_call	clone_size	cdr3_aa	cdr3_nt
TRBJ1-1	TRBD1	TRBV12-3/TRBV12-4	many	CASTLWTGGVRITEAFF	TGTGCCAGCACCCTCTGGACAGGGGGTGTCCGAATCACTGAAGCTTTCTTT
TRBJ2-5	.	TRBV6-5	many	CASSYVRDLTQETQYF	TGTGCCAGCAGTTACGTCCGGGACTTGACTCAAGAGACCCAGTACTTC
TRBJ1-2	.	TRBV20-1	.	CSARDEGYYGYTF	TGCAGTGCTAGAGATGAGGGATACTATGGCTACACCTTC
TRBJ2-2	.	TRBV19	.	CASRSLTAENTGELFF	TGTGCCAGCCGAAGCTTGACAGCCGAGAACACCGGGGAGCTGTTTTTT
TRBJ1-2	.	TRBV7-2	many	CASSYRLQYGYTF	TGTGCCAGCAGCTATAGACTCCAGTATGGCTACACCTTC
TRBJ1-2	.	TRBV29-1	few	CSVGYGYTF	TGCAGCGTTGGGTATGGCTACACCTTC
TRBJ2-2	.	TRBV18	.	CASSLYTGELVF	TGTGCCAGCTCACTCTACACCGGGGAGCTGGTTTTT
TRBJ2-7	.	TRBV7-2	.	CASSFSSSSYEQYF	TGTGCCAGCAGCTTTTCTTCAAGCTCCTACGAGCAGTACTTC
TRBJ2-2	TRBD1	TRBV7-2	few	CASSRDSHTGELFF	TGTGCCAGCAGCCGGGACAGTCACACCGGGGAGCTGTTTTTT
TRBJ1-1	.	TRBV10-3	few	CAIRGTGDTEAFF	TGTGCCATCAGGGGGACGGGCGACACTGAAGCTTTCTTT
TRBJ2-5	.	TRBV28	many	CASRGHSTVMETQYF	TGTGCCAGTCGAGGGCACAGTACAGTAATGGAGACCCAGTACTTC
TRBJ2-7	TRBD1	TRBV12-3/TRBV12-4	many	CASSLGDRAYEQYF	TGTGCCAGCAGCTTAGGTGACAGGGCCTACGAGCAGTACTTC
TRBJ2-7	TRBD2	TRBV5-4	.	CASSPGDYPQTYEQYF	TGTGCCAGCAGCCCGGGGGACTACCCACAGACCTACGAGCAGTACTTC
TRBJ2-5	.	TRBV10-2	many	CASSDFKDSQETQYF	TGCGCCAGCAGTGACTTTAAGGACAGCCAAGAGACCCAGTACTTC
TRBJ2-2	TRBD1	TRBV15	few	CATSRPGQGASSGELFF	TGTGCCACCAGCAGGCCGGGACAGGGGGCATCGTCCGGGGAGCTGTTTTTT
TRBJ1-2	.	TRBV7-2	many	CASSDSSYGYTF	TGTGCCAGCAGTGACAGTTCGTATGGCTACACCTTC
TRBJ2-2	TRBD2	TRBV20-1	.	CSARDLLAGGPRGAGELFF	TGCAGTGCTAGAGATCTTCTAGCGGGAGGACCCCGGGGGGCCGGGGAGCTGTTTTTT
TRBJ2-7	.	TRBV7-2	few	CASSEGGSIYEQYF	TGTGCCAGCAGCGAGGGGGGATCCATCTACGAGCAGTACTTC
TRBJ2-1	TRBD1	TRBV10-3	.	CAINPMGDRGFNNEQFF	TGTGCCATCAACCCGATGGGGGACAGGGGCTTCAACAATGAGCAGTTCTTC
TRBJ1-3	TRBD1	TRBV6-1	many	CASATQGAGNTIYF	TGTGCCAGCGCCACCCAGGGGGCTGGAAACACCATATATTTT
TRBJ2-7	.	TRBV20-1	.	CSAPDGLREEQYF	TGCAGTGCCCCCGACGGGTTACGGGAAGAGCAGTACTTC
TRBJ2-7	.	TRBV18	few	CASSPLDSGTYEQYF	TGTGCCAGCTCACCACTGGATTCAGGGACTTACGAGCAGTACTTC
TRBJ1-2	.	TRBV12-3/TRBV12-4	few	CASSLRGSDGYTF	TGTGCCAGCAGTTTACGAGGGTCCGATGGCTACACCTTC
TRBJ1-1	.	TRBV30	.	CAWNSDRGAEAFF	TGTGCCTGGAACTCTGATCGGGGGGCTGAAGCTTTCTTT
TRBJ2-7	.	TRBV29-1	few	CSVAGGNSYEQYF	TGCAGCGTTGCTGGTGGGAACTCCTACGAGCAGTACTTC
TRBJ2-1	.	TRBV2	once	CASGVGTPEQFF	TGTGCCAGCGGTGTCGGGACACCTGAGCAGTTCTTC
TRBJ1-2	.	TRBV3-2	many	CASSQGQGAGYTF	TGTGCCAGCAGCCAAGGACAGGGTGCTGGCTACACCTTC
TRBJ1-1	.	TRBV5-4	few	CASSQVGVLTEAFF	TGTGCCAGCAGCCAGGTGGGGGTTCTCACTGAAGCTTTCTTT
TRBJ1-2	.	TRBV7-2	many	CASSRSSIRSNYGYTF	TGTGCCAGCAGCAGATCTTCGATAAGGTCTAACTATGGCTACACCTTC
TRBJ2-1	.	TRBV11-2	.	CASSLVPGGAGNEQFF	TGTGCCAGCAGCTTAGTACCAGGAGGTGCGGGCAATGAGCAGTTCTTC
TRBJ1-4	TRBD1	TRBV5-5	many	CASSSRQGGNEKLFF	TGTGCCAGCAGCTCCCGACAGGGAGGGAACGAAAAACTGTTTTTT
TRBJ1-5	TRBD1	TRBV29-1	few	CSVQGQENQPQHF	TGCAGCGTCCAGGGACAGGAGAATCAGCCCCAGCATTTT
TRBJ2-7	TRBD1	TRBV4-3	.	CASSQDRDSTYEQYF	TGCGCCAGCAGCCAAGACCGGGACAGTACCTACGAGCAGTACTTC
TRBJ2-7	TRBD1	TRBV15	many	CATSSGTDEQYF	TGTGCCACCAGCAGCGGGACAGACGAGCAGTACTTC
TRBJ1-5	.	TRBV2	many	CASAGERQPQHF	TGTGCCAGCGCAGGGGAGCGTCAGCCCCAGCATTTT
TRBJ1-4	.	TRBV28	many	CASSTQGEKLFF	TGTGCCAGCAGTACTCAGGGTGAAAAACTGTTTTTT
TRBJ2-5	TRBD2	TRBV6-9	.	CASSYGTSESTQYF	TGTGCCAGCAGTTATGGGACTAGCGAGAGTACCCAGTACTTC
TRBJ2-7	.	TRBV12-3/TRBV12-4	many	CASSLAGNTYEQYF	TGTGCCAGCAGTTTAGCGGGAAACACCTACGAGCAGTACTTC
TRBJ2-5	TRBD1	TRBV10-2	many	CASRGTGQETQYF	TGCGCCAGCAGGGGGACAGGCCAAGAGACCCAGTACTTC
TRBJ1-5	.	TRBV5-5	many	CASSLSGFGNQPQHF	TGTGCCAGCAGCTTGTCCGGGTTTGGAAATCAGCCCCAGCATTTT
TRBJ1-2	.	TRBV15	many	CATSSGGQLAYGYTF	TGTGCCACCAGCAGCGGCGGACAGCTAGCCTATGGCTACACCTTC
TRBJ1-2	TRBD1	TRBV20-1	.	CSASPQGRVGGYTF	TGCAGTGCTAGTCCACAGGGGAGAGTAGGTGGCTACACCTTC
TRBJ1-4	.	TRBV20-1	few	CSGGSPNEKLFF	TGCAGTGGTGGGTCCCCTAATGAAAAACTGTTTTTT
TRBJ2-7	.	TRBV7-9	.	CASSSSQGRPGVLNSPYEQYF	TGTGCCAGCAGCTCCTCCCAGGGACGGCCTGGTGTCCTTAATAGCCCCTACGAGCAGTACTTC
TRBJ1-1	.	TRBV12-3/TRBV12-4	few	CASRIRSMNTEAFF	TGTGCCAGCAGAATACGCTCGATGAACACTGAAGCTTTCTTT
TRBJ2-4	.	TRBV7-2	.	CASSLGQFKNIQYF	TGTGCCAGCAGCTTAGGCCAATTCAAAAACATTCAGTACTTC